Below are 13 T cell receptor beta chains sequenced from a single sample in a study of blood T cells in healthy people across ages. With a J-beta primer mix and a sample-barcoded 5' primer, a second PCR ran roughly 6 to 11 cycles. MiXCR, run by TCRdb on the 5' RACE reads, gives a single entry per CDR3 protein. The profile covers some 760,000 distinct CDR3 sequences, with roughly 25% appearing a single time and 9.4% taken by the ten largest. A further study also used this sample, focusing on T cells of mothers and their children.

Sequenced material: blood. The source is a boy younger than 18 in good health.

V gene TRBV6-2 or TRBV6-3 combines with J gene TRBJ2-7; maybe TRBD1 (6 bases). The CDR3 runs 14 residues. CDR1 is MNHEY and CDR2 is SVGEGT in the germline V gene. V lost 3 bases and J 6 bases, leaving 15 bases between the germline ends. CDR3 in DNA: TGTGCCAGCAGTTATCCGGCAGGGGCGGGCGAGCAGTACTTC. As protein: CASSYPAGAGEQYF.

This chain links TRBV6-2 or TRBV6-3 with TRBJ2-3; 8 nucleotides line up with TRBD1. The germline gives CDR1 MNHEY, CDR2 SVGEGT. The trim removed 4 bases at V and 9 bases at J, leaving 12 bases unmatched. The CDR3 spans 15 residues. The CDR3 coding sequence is TGTGCCAGCAGTTCGGGACAGGCTATCGTTGCGACGCAGTATTTT. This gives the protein CASSSGQAIVATQYF.

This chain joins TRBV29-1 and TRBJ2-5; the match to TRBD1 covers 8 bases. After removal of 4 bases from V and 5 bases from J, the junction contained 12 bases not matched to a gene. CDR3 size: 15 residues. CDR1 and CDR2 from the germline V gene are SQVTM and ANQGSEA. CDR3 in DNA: TGCAGCGTTGTCCCGGCAGGGGGCGCCCCGGAGACCCAGTACTTC. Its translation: CSVVPAGGAPETQYF. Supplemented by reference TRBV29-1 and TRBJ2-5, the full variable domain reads SAVISQKPSRDICQRGTSLTIQCQVDSQVTMMFWYRQQPGQSLTLIATANQGSEATYESGFVIDKFPISRPNLTFSTLTVSNMSPEDSSIYLCSVVPAGGAPETQYFGPGTRLLVL.

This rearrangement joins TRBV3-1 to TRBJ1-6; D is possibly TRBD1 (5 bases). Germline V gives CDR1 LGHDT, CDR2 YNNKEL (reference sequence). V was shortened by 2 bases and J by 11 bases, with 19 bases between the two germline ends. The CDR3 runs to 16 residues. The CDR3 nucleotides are TGTGCCAGCAGCCAAAGCTGGACACTAAACGGGGCACCCCTCCACTTT. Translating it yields CASSQSWTLNGAPLHF.

As DNA, the CDR3 is TGTGCCATCAGTGAGTCTGTGGGGCTTAGCTACGAGCAGTACTTC. Protein sequence: CAISESVGLSYEQYF. This chain links TRBV10-3 with TRBJ2-5; D is possibly TRBD1 (5 bases). Matching the DNA end better, TRBJ2-7 makes the J call doubtful. This CDR3 has 15 residues. Germline CDR1 and CDR2: ENHRY and SYGVKD.

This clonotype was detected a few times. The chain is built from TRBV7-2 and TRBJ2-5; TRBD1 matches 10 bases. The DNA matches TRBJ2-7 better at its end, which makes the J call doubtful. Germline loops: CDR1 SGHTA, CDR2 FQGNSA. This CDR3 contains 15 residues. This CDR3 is CASSSTGGGTYEQYF. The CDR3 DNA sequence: TGTGCCAGCAGCTCGACAGGGGGCGGGACCTACGAGCAGTACTTC.

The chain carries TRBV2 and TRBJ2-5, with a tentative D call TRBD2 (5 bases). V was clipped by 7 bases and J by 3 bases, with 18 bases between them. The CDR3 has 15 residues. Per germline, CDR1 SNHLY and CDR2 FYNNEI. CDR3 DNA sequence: TGTGCCAGCAACTCCCCGGGGTCTCTAGAAGAGACCCAGTACTTC. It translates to CASNSPGSLEETQYF.

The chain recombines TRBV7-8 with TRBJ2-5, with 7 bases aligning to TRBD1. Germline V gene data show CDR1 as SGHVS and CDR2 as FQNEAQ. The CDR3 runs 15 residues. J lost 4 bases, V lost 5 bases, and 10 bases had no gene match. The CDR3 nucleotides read TGTGCCAGCAGCCTACGGGACAGTAGGGTAGAGACCCAGTACTTC. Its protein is CASSLRDSRVETQYF. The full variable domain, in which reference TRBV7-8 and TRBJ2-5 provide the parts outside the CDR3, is GAGVSQSPRYKVAKRGQDVALRCDPISGHVSLFWYQQALGQGPEFLTYFQNEAQLDKSGLPSDRFFAERPEGSVSTLKIQRTQQEDSAVYLCASSLRDSRVETQYFGPGTRLLVL.

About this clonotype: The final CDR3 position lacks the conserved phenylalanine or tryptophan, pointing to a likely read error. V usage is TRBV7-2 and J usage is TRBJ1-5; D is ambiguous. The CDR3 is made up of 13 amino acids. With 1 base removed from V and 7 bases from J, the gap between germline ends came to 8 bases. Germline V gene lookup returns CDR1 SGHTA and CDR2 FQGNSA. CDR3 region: CASSLGLWQPQHL. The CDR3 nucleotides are TGTGCCAGCAGCTTAGGGTTGTGGCAGCCCCAGCATCTT.

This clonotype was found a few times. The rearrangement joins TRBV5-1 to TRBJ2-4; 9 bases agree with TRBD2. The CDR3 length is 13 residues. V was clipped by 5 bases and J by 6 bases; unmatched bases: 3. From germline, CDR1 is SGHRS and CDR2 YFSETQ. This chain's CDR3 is CASRREGRNIQYF. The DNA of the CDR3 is TGCGCCAGCAGGCGGGAGGGTAGAAACATTCAGTACTTC.

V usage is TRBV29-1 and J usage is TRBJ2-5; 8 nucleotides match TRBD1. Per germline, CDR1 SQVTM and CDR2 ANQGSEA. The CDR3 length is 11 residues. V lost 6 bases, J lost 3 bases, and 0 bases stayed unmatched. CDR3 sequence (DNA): TGCAGCGTGGGACAGGAAGAGACCCAGTACTTC. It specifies CSVGQEETQYF.

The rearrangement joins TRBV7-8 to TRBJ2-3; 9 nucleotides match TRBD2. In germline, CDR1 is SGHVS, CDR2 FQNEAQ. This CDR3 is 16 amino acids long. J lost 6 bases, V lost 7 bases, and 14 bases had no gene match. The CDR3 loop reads CASIHTRGGIIDTQYF. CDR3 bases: TGTGCCAGCATCCACACGCGGGGGGGCATTATCGATACGCAGTATTTT.

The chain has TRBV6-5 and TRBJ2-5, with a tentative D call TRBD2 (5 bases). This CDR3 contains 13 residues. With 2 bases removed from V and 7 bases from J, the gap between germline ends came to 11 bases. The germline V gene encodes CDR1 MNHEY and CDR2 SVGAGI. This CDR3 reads CASSYVPGGTQYF. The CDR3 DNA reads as TGTGCCAGCAGTTACGTTCCAGGAGGGACCCAGTACTTC.